This T cell receptor beta chain was documented in a study of T cell repertoires in cytomegalovirus infection. This clonotype was detected ten times or more. TCRdb re-called the reads with MiXCR, one entry per CDR3 protein. Of some 220,000 distinct CDR3 sequences listed, 6.5% are singletons. V lost 3 bases and J 6 bases, leaving 11 bases between the germline ends. CDR1 is SGHAT and CDR2 is FQNNGV in the germline V gene. The CDR3 has 13 amino acids. Sequenced sample: PBMCs. V usage is TRBV11-2 and J usage is TRBJ1-1, with D perhaps TRBD1 (5 bases). The sequence was collected from a human donor in good health (CMV status not recorded). Some clones in this sample may be carry-over from other donors' samples. The CDR3 loop is CASSFFQGAEAFF. CDR3 coding DNA: TGTGCCAGCAGCTTCTTCCAGGGTGCTGAAGCTTTCTTT.